This T cell receptor (beta chain) is drawn from a study of cytomegalovirus exposure and HLA in healthy donors. Findings of the study overall: Productive rates of about 90% or about 30% were seen for most TCR beta V segments in an earlier analysis.

The length of the CDR3 is 15 residues. V shed 0 bases, J shed 4 bases, and the junction held 3 bases outside the gene matches. Germline loops: CDR1 SGDLS, CDR2 YYNGEE. Comment on this clone: As yet, its antigen is unknown.

Primers: 60 Vbeta forward and 13 Jbeta reverse. Assay: immunoSEQ multiplex PCR; the TCRdb copy retains only in-frame clones and omits some. The sample comprises 70,000 to 100,000 clones, 67% of which are singletons, and approximately 7% rests with the top ten. The genes are TRBV9 and TRBJ2-1; 8 bases align to TRBD2. The sample consisted of PBMCs. The source is a woman in her fifties or sixties in good health and CMV-seropositive. CDR3: CASSVDGGGYNEQFF. The CDR3 DNA follows: TGTGCCAGCAGCGTAGATGGCGGGGGGTACAATGAGCAGTTCTTC.